The 32 T cell receptor beta chains in this list originate from one sample, sequenced in a study of identical twins. Each CDR3 protein is one row after TCRdb ran MiXCR on the 5' RACE reads. Of about 240,000 distinct CDR3 sequences in the sample, more than 9.5% were seen once. The data also belong to a second study, concerning yellow fever vaccine responses in identical twins.

The sequenced sample was memory (CD45RO+) T cells sorted from blood. Source of these receptors: a woman younger than 35 in good health.

In DNA form, the CDR3 reads TGCAGTGCTAGAGTTGGGGGGGACTACAATGAGCAGTTCTTC. It codes for CSARVGGDYNEQFF. This chain connects TRBV20-1 to TRBJ2-1, with TRBD2 identical over 7 bases. Germline CDR1 DFQATT, CDR2 SNEGSKA (reference sequence). V gave up 1 base and J gave up 3 bases; unmatched junction bases: 3. The CDR3 loop spans 14 amino acids.

This clonotype has a count of ten or more. J is TRBJ1-5 and V is TRBV20-1; D may be TRBD1 (6 bases). The CDR3 has 14 residues. The germline V gene has CDR1 DFQATT and CDR2 SNEGSKA (reference sequence). V was clipped by 3 bases and J by 6 bases, with 15 bases between them. The CDR3 DNA is TGCAGTGCTAGCCCCCCCAGGGGAACTCAGCCCCAGCATTTT. Residues: CSASPPRGTQPQHF.

The table lists this clonotype with a few counts. The chain recombines TRBV5-1 with TRBJ2-3; 7 bases fit TRBD2. The junction had 12 bases not matched to a gene; V was cut back by 4 bases and J by 7 bases. The CDR3 totals 15 residues. CDR1 and CDR2 from the germline V gene are SGHRS and YFSETQ. CDR3 DNA sequence: TGCGCCAGCAGCAATAGCCCGGGACTAAAAAATACGCAGTATTTT. Its translation: CASSNSPGLKNTQYF.

The CDR3 protein is CSARDGRQAETQYF. The CDR3 DNA is TGCAGTGCTAGAGATGGGAGACAGGCGGAGACCCAGTACTTC. The chain couples TRBV20-1 to TRBJ2-5; D possibly corresponds to TRBD1 (6 bases). The CDR3 has 14 residues. Looked up from germline, CDR1 is DFQATT and CDR2 is SNEGSKA (reference sequence). V was cut by 0 bases and J by 5 bases, with 13 bases left in between.

Only a few counts were recorded for this clonotype. The chain couples TRBV20-1 to TRBJ2-1; D is undetermined. With 3 bases removed from V and 8 bases from J, the gap between germline ends came to 11 bases. The CDR3 contains 12 residues. The germline gives CDR1 DFQATT, CDR2 SNEGSKA (reference sequence). CDR3 loop: CSASILGDEQFF. CDR3 sequence (DNA): TGCAGTGCTAGTATCCTAGGTGATGAGCAGTTCTTC.

The genes are TRBV20-1 and TRBJ2-2, with 10 bases aligning to TRBD1. The ends lost 2 bases at V and 7 bases at J; junction bases unmatched: 13. Germline-derived CDR1 and CDR2 are DFQATT and SNEGSKA (reference sequence). The CDR3 loop spans 17 amino acids. The CDR3 DNA sequence: TGCAGTGCTAGAACACCTTTGGGACAGGGGAATATCGGGGAGCTGTTTTTT. This encodes CSARTPLGQGNIGELFF.

This clonotype was recorded a few times. The gene calls are TRBV6-1 and TRBJ1-6, with D perhaps matching TRBD1 (5 bases). The CDR3 sequence is 14 residues long. V lost 7 bases, J lost 7 bases, and 14 bases lay in between. Germline CDR1 MNHNS, CDR2 SASEGT. CDR3 DNA sequence: TGTGCCAGCACTCAAGACAGATCAAATTCACCCCTCCACTTT. Translated: CASTQDRSNSPLHF.

This chain connects TRBV5-5 to TRBJ1-2, with unresolved D. The CDR3 sequence is 15 residues long. In germline, CDR1 is SGHKS, CDR2 YYEKEE (reference sequence). V lost 1 base and J lost 0, with 10 bases in between. The CDR3 region has the DNA TGTGCCAGCAGCTTGTCAGATGCTTCTAACTATGGCTACACCTTC. It translates to CASSLSDASNYGYTF.

This chain uses TRBV6-1 with TRBJ1-1, with 7 bases identical to TRBD1. Germline CDR1 MNHNS, CDR2 SASEGT. The CDR3 consists of 16 residues. The trim removed 6 bases at V and 1 base at J, leaving 11 bases unmatched. The CDR3 nucleotides are TGTGCCAGCAGGTCACTACAGGGGAGGACGAACACTGAAGCTTTCTTT. The encoded protein is CASRSLQGRTNTEAFF.

This clonotype was detected a few times. The gene calls are TRBV5-1 and TRBJ1-6; TRBD1 matches 9 bases. The CDR3 covers 15 residues. V gave up 4 bases and J gave up 7 bases; unmatched junction bases: 6. CDR1 and CDR2 (germline): SGHRS, YFSETQ. The CDR3 is CASSPRTGDNSPLHF. The DNA of the CDR3 is TGCGCCAGCAGCCCGAGGACAGGGGACAATTCACCCCTCCACTTT. The whole variable domain, filled in from reference TRBV5-1 and TRBJ1-6, reads KAGVTQTPRYLIKTRGQQVTLSCSPISGHRSVSWYQQTPGQGLQFLFEYFSETQRNKGNFPGRFSGRQFSNSRSEMNVSTLELGDSALYLCASSPRTGDNSPLHFGNGTRLTVT.

This clonotype occurred a few times. This chain joins TRBV5-5 and TRBJ2-7, with a weak D call TRBD1 (6 bases). V dropped 6 bases and J dropped 0 bases, with 16 bases sitting between them. Per the germline V gene, CDR1 is SGHKS and CDR2 is YYEKEE (reference sequence). CDR3 size: 15 residues. The DNA of the CDR3 is TGTGCCAGCAACCCCCGGGACACCCACTCCTACGAGCAGTACTTC. Amino acids: CASNPRDTHSYEQYF.

This clonotype was picked up a small number of times. The chain couples TRBV6-2 or TRBV6-3 to TRBJ2-6, with 8 nucleotides matching TRBD2. The CDR3 is 19 residues long. Germline V CDR1 and CDR2: MNHEY, SVGEGT. J gave up 2 bases and V 4 bases, and 13 bases lay outside the gene matches. CDR3 amino acids: CASSSTTQSGGPGANVLTF. The CDR3 nucleotides read TGTGCCAGCAGTTCCACAACCCAAAGCGGGGGCCCTGGGGCCAACGTCCTGACTTTC.

In this sample, this clonotype turned up a few times. The V gene is TRBV5-6, the J gene TRBJ1-5; D not resolved. Germline values: CDR1 SGHDT, CDR2 YYEEEE. Trimming pared 1 base from V and 4 bases from J, leaving 3 bases between. The CDR3 runs 12 residues. CDR3 amino acids: CASSLRNQPQHF. In nucleotides, the CDR3 is TGTGCCAGCAGCTTGAGGAATCAGCCCCAGCATTTT.

The CDR3 here is CASSYSTSGSIADTQYF. DNA for the CDR3: TGTGCCAGCAGTTACTCGACTAGCGGGAGCATAGCAGATACGCAGTATTTT. The rearrangement joins TRBV6-2 or TRBV6-3 to TRBJ2-3; 12 positions agree with TRBD2. CDR1 is MNHEY, CDR2 SVGEGT, per germline. V shed 0 bases, J shed 4 bases, and the junction held 5 bases outside the gene matches. This CDR3 has 17 residues.

This clonotype was detected once. The chain links TRBV2 to TRBJ2-4, with D perhaps matching TRBD2 (7 bases). The germline V gene encodes CDR1 SNHLY and CDR2 FYNNEI. The CDR3 is 16 amino acids. V was shortened by 7 bases and J by 0 bases, with 16 bases between the two germline ends. The CDR3, as DNA: TGTGCCAGCATAGGGGGGGGGCGAGGAGCCAAAAACATTCAGTACTTC. Amino acids: CASIGGGRGAKNIQYF.

A note on this clonotype: A much larger clonotype is one base distant, so this may be a read error. This chain links TRBV20-1 with TRBJ2-3; 9 positions agree with TRBD2. Looked up from germline, CDR1 is DFQATT and CDR2 is SNEGSKA (reference sequence). This CDR3 has 15 residues. The CDR3 DNA sequence: TGCTGTGCTGGCCGTGGAGCGGGGGGTGTAGATACGCAGTATTTT. This gives the protein CCAGRGAGGVDTQYF.

The genes are TRBV20-1 and TRBJ2-5; a possible D gene is TRBD2 (6 bases). CDR3 size: 16 residues. V was cut by 3 bases and J by 5 bases, with 22 bases left in between. From germline, CDR1 is DFQATT and CDR2 SNEGSKA (reference sequence). The CDR3 reads CSASNFYRGAGETQYF. For the CDR3, the DNA is TGCAGTGCTAGTAACTTTTATCGCGGGGCAGGGGAGACCCAGTACTTC.

V gene TRBV6-4 combines with J gene TRBJ1-2; D uncertain. Trimming took off 3 bases at V and 7 bases at J, with 12 bases between the two ends. CDR3 length equals 13 residues. CDR1 MRHNA and CDR2 SNTAGT come from the germline V gene. For the CDR3, the DNA is TGTGCCAGCAGTGATCCGGGTACGGGTGGCTACACCTTC. It yields the protein CASSDPGTGGYTF.

The chain carries TRBV25-1 and TRBJ2-1; D is uncertain. CDR1 is MGHDK and CDR2 is SYGVNS in the germline V gene. V lost 1 base, J lost 7 bases, and 8 bases lay in between. The CDR3 runs to 13 residues. The CDR3 DNA sequence: TGTGCCAGCAGTGAATCGACGAAAAATGAGCAGTTCTTC. It translates to CASSESTKNEQFF. The full variable domain, rest sourced from reference TRBV25-1 and TRBJ2-1, is EADIYQTPRYLVIGTGKKITLECSQTMGHDKMYWYQQDPGMELHLIHYSYGVNSTEKGDLSSESTVSRIRTEHFPLTLESARPSHTSQYLCASSESTKNEQFFGPGTRLTVL.

The chain's CDR3 is CASSLKDRVGDNEQFF. The CDR3 DNA reads TGTGCCAGCAGTTTAAAGGACAGGGTAGGAGACAATGAGCAGTTCTTC. This sequence joins TRBV12-3 or TRBV12-4 and TRBJ2-1, with 8 bases lining up with TRBD1. CDR3 length: 16 amino acids. Trimming removed 2 bases from V and 5 bases from J; junction bases left unmatched: 8.

This clonotype came up a few times. The V call is TRBV5-1, the J call TRBJ2-7, with TRBD1 identical over 9 bases. Per germline, CDR1 SGHRS and CDR2 YFSETQ. Losses at the gene ends were 4 bases for V and 4 bases for J; bases not matched to a gene: 12. The CDR3 loop spans 16 amino acids. The CDR3, as DNA: TGCGCCAGCAGCCGCACCCTCACAGGGGGCGCGTACGAGCAGTACTTC. Translated, it gives CASSRTLTGGAYEQYF.

This clonotype has more than one count but fewer than ten. The chain links TRBV5-1 to TRBJ2-5; a weak D match, TRBD2 (5 bases). The V gene lost 4 bases and the J gene lost 5 bases, with 21 bases spanning the gap. The CDR3 is made up of 16 amino acids. CDR1 is SGHRS and CDR2 is YFSETQ in the germline V gene. The CDR3 DNA reads TGCGCCAGCAGCCTGTCCCCCAGCCGGGGTGGGGAGACCCAGTACTTC. It translates to CASSLSPSRGGETQYF.

The genes are TRBV6-5 and TRBJ1-2; D is unresolved. The germline gives CDR1 MNHEY, CDR2 SVGAGI. The CDR3 loop spans 13 amino acids. V was clipped by 0 bases and J by 4 bases, with 6 bases between them. The chain's CDR3 is CASSYSQSYGYTF. CDR3 in DNA: TGTGCCAGCAGTTACTCCCAAAGCTATGGCTACACCTTC.

This clonotype was counted between two and nine times. The chain links TRBV7-9 to TRBJ2-1; 7 nucleotides match TRBD2. The CDR3 consists of 14 residues. CDR1 and CDR2 from the germline V gene are SEHNR and FQNEAQ (reference sequence). Trimming at V came to 1 base and at J to 8 bases, leaving 5 bases not matched to a gene. The CDR3 spells CASSLDGTTHEQFF. CDR3 coding DNA: TGTGCCAGCAGCTTAGACGGGACTACCCATGAGCAGTTCTTC.

This clonotype was counted between two and nine times. The gene calls are TRBV21-1 and TRBJ2-7; the D call in the table, TRBD2, was not verified against the DNA. TRBV21-1 is described as a pseudogene. The CDR3 has 16 residues. This CDR3 reads CASSKVSGPGYYEQYF. Written as DNA, the CDR3 is TGTGCCAGCAGCAAAGTCAGCGGACCGGGCTACTACGAGCAGTACTTC.

The chain carries TRBV10-3 and TRBJ2-7; 7 bases line up with TRBD2. CDR3 length: 16 residues. The V gene end was trimmed by 4 bases and the J gene end by 0 bases; junction bases not matched to a gene: 9. Germline lookup yields CDR1 ENHRY and CDR2 SYGVKD. The CDR3 is CAISGIAGLVSYEQYF. CDR3 nucleotides: TGTGCCATCAGTGGAATAGCGGGTCTGGTCTCCTACGAGCAGTACTTC.

This sequence joins TRBV20-1 and TRBJ1-2; TRBD1 matches at 7 bases. The CDR3 contains 13 residues. The ends lost 5 bases at V and 5 bases at J; junction bases unmatched: 8. The V gene's germline CDR1 is DFQATT and CDR2 SNEGSKA (reference sequence). CDR3 residues: CSAARQGNYGYTF. CDR3 DNA: TGCAGTGCTGCCAGACAGGGAAATTATGGCTACACCTTC.

This clonotype was seen only a few times. This chain joins TRBV2 and TRBJ2-7; D may be TRBD2 (6 bases). The ends were cut back, 8 bases at V and 4 bases at J, with 12 bases in the middle. The CDR3 is 12 residues long. Germline assignment: CDR1 SNHLY and CDR2 FYNNEI. The CDR3 DNA is TGTGCCAGCCTGGAGGGGACTTACGAGCAGTACTTC. Encoded protein: CASLEGTYEQYF.

This clonotype has more than one count but fewer than ten. The V gene is TRBV9, the J gene TRBJ2-3; TRBD2 agrees at 10 bases. Germline values: CDR1 SGDLS, CDR2 YYNGEE. V shed 3 bases, J shed 4 bases, and the junction held 8 bases outside the gene matches. The CDR3 contains 16 residues. In nucleotides, the CDR3 is TGTGCCAGCAGCGGATATAGCGGGGGGAAGGCAGATACGCAGTATTTT. Encoded protein: CASSGYSGGKADTQYF.

Only a few counts were recorded for this clonotype. The genes are TRBV27 and TRBJ1-3, with 7 bases identical to TRBD1. The CDR3 is made up of 14 amino acids. The germline V gene encodes CDR1 MNHEY and CDR2 SMNVEV (reference sequence). The ends lost 7 bases at V and 3 bases at J; junction bases unmatched: 6. The DNA for the CDR3 is TGTGCCAGCACCGTTTGGACAGGTGGAAACACCATATATTTT. Translating it yields CASTVWTGGNTIYF.

The chain recombines TRBV7-9 with TRBJ2-3; D perhaps matches TRBD1 (6 bases). CDR3 size: 17 residues. CDR1 SEHNR and CDR2 FQNEAQ come from the germline V gene (reference sequence). V lost 6 bases to trimming and J lost 2 bases, with 21 bases between them. CDR3 residues: CASRKTSDREITDTQYF. CDR3 DNA sequence: TGTGCCAGCAGGAAGACTTCGGACAGAGAGATCACAGATACGCAGTATTTT.

V usage is TRBV5-6 and J usage is TRBJ2-1; 9 bases line up with TRBD2. V lost 3 bases and J lost 5; bases outside the gene matches: 3. In germline, CDR1 is SGHDT, CDR2 YYEEEE. CDR3 length: 14 amino acids. DNA for the CDR3: TGTGCCAGCAGCTATAGCGGGAGTAACAATGAGCAGTTCTTC. Translated: CASSYSGSNNEQFF.